This T cell receptor (beta chain) was profiled in a study of OX40 agonist ivuxolimab in advanced cancers. Study-level findings and limits: Dose levels from 0.1 to 3.0 mg/kg saw CD4+ and CD8+ blood T cells expand clonally by week 6.

A remark on this clone: Its matching antigen is unknown.

Germline trimming cut 2 bases from V and 4 bases from J; bases unmatched to any gene: 9. Germline V gene sequence: CDR1 SGHRS, CDR2 YFSETQ. The CDR3 is 16 amino acids. Here immunoSEQ multiplex PCR was the method, and the copy in TCRdb shows in-frame clones only, minus some. This table has tens of thousands of clones, about nine tenths appearing once. The chain couples TRBV5-1 to TRBJ2-5, with 9 nucleotides matching TRBD2. The starting material was CD4+ or CD8+ T cells sorted from blood, obtained in a trial of the OX40 agonist ivuxolimab. The TCR sequence derives from an adult with an advanced solid tumor such as melanoma, head and neck, liver or kidney cancer. CDR3 sequence: CASSFFLAGEAETQYF. The CDR3 nucleotides are TGCGCCAGCAGCTTTTTTTTAGCGGGAGAGGCAGAGACCCAGTACTTC. The full variable domain, completed using reference TRBV5-1 and TRBJ2-5, is KAGVTQTPRYLIKTRGQQVTLSCSPISGHRSVSWYQQTPGQGLQFLFEYFSETQRNKGNFPGRFSGRQFSNSRSEMNVSTLELGDSALYLCASSFFLAGEAETQYFGPGTRLLVL.